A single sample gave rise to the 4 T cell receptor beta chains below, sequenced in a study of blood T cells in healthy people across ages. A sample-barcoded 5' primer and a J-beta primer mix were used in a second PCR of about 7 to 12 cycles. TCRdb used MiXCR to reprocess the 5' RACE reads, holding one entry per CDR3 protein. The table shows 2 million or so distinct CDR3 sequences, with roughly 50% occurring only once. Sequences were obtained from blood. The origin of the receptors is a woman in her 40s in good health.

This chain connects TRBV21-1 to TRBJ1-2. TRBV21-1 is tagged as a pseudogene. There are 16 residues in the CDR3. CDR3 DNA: TGTGCCAGCAGCAAACCTGACACCAACATTAACTATGGCTACACCTTC. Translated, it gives CASSKPDTNINYGYTF.

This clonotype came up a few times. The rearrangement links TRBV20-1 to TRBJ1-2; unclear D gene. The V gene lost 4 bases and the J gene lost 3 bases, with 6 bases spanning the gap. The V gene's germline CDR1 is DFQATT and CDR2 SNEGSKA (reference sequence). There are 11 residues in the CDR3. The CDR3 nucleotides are TGCAGTGCTACATCGGACTATGGCTACACCTTC. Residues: CSATSDYGYTF.

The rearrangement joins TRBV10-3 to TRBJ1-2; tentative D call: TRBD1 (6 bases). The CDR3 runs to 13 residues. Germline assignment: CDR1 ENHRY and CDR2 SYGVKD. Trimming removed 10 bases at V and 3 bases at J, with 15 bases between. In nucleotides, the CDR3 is TGTGCCACCTCAGGGGCTCGCGACTATGGCTACACCTTC. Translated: CATSGARDYGYTF.

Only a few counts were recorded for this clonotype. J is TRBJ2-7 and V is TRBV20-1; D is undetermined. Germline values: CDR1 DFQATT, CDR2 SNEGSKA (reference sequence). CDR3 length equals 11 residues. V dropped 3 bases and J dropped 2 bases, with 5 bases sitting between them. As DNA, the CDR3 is TGCAGTGCTAGTCACACCTACGAGCAGTACTTC. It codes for CSASHTYEQYF.